These T cell receptor beta chains were read from a single sample in a study of cytomegalovirus exposure and HLA in healthy donors. Using immunoSEQ multiplex PCR, the repertoire was profiled, and TCRdb retains in-frame clones only, with some absent. Altogether more than 130,000 clones are present, 70% to 75% being singletons, with the ten largest covering about an eighth. Material: PBMCs. These receptors were taken from a human donor in good health. The CDR3 runs from the conserved cysteine through the conserved F or W. D genes are given only for firm matches. A clone size is listed for some rows: how often the clone was seen (once, few, many), or a class if it is expanded.

TRBV19,NA,TRBJ1-2,NA,14,TGTGCCAGTAGTTCGGGGGGTAACAGGAGGGGCTACACCTTC,CASSSGGNRRGYTF
TRBV27,NA,TRBJ2-6,NA,16,TGTGCCAGCAGCGTACTGGGGGGCTCTGGGGCCAACGTCCTGACTTTC,CASSVLGGSGANVLTF
TRBV5-1,once,TRBJ2-3,TRBD2,17,TGCGCCAGCAGCCCAGTCATACTAGCGGGAGGGGAAGATACGCAGTATTTT,CASSPVILAGGEDTQYF
TRBV2,NA,TRBJ1-6,NA,16,TGTGCCAGCATCAAGACAAGGGCGGGGGGTAATTCACCCCTCCACTTT,CASIKTRAGGNSPLHF
TRBV4-1,NA,TRBJ2-3,NA,14,TGCGCCAGCAGCCAAGTACTTAGCACAGATACGCAGTATTTT,CASSQVLSTDTQYF
TRBV11-2,few,TRBJ2-1,TRBD2,14,TGTGCCAGCAGCTTTAACAGCGGGGAAGATGAGCAGTTCTTC,CASSFNSGEDEQFF
TRBV19,NA,TRBJ1-5,NA,14,TGTGCCAGTAGTACAACGACAGACCGTCAGCCCCAGCATTTT,CASSTTTDRQPQHF
TRBV25-1,NA,TRBJ1-2,NA,13,TGTGCCAGCAGTTCCGAGGGAGTTCTGGGCTACACCTTC,CASSSEGVLGYTF
TRBV5-4,NA,TRBJ2-5,NA,13,TGTGCCAGCAGCTTGGTCGAGGAGGGCTCTCAGTACTTC,CASSLVEEGSQYF
TRBV7-8,NA,TRBJ2-5,TRBD2,18,TGTGCCAGCAGCTTAGAGGTGCGGACTAGCGGGTTTAAGGAGACCCAGTACTTC,CASSLEVRTSGFKETQYF
TRBV5-1,NA,TRBJ2-2,NA,15,TGCGCCAGCAGCTTGGAGGGACAATACACCGGGGAGCTGTTTTTT,CASSLEGQYTGELFF
TRBV4-2,few,TRBJ2-5,TRBD2,13,TGTGCCAGCAGCCAAAGACTAGCTGAGACCCAGTACTTC,CASSQRLAETQYF
TRBV2,NA,TRBJ1-2,TRBD1,13,TGTGCCAGCAGTGGACAGGGAAACTATGGCTACACCTTC,CASSGQGNYGYTF
TRBV19,NA,TRBJ2-4,NA,15,TGTGCCAGTAGCGACACAGGGTTTCCCAAAAACATTCAGTACTTC,CASSDTGFPKNIQYF
TRBV6-1,few,TRBJ2-2,NA,15,TGTGCCAGCACTAAATTAGGACAGTTCACCGGGGAGCTGTTTTTT,CASTKLGQFTGELFF
TRBV5-1,NA,TRBJ2-7,NA,15,TGCGCCAGCAGCTTGGATTCTAGCCCAATCTACGAGCAGTACTTC,CASSLDSSPIYEQYF
TRBV5-1,NA,TRBJ2-5,TRBD1,15,TGCGCCAGCAGCTTGGCAGACAGGGGGCGGGAGACCCAGTACTTC,CASSLADRGRETQYF
TRBV5-4,NA,TRBJ2-3,TRBD2,16,TGTGCCAGCAGCTTCTGGACTAGCGCTAGCACAGATACGCAGTATTTT,CASSFWTSASTDTQYF
TRBV5-8,NA,TRBJ2-1,TRBD2,15,TGTGCCAGCAGCTCCACTAGCGGAAGGGACTATGAGCAGTTCTTC,CASSSTSGRDYEQFF
TRBV11-3,NA,TRBJ1-3,NA,15,TGTGCCAGCAGCCTCCAGGGTAACGCTGGAAACACCATATATTTT,CASSLQGNAGNTIYF
TRBV28,NA,TRBJ2-2,TRBD1,14,TGTGCCAGCAGGACAGGGCAGAACACCGGGGAGCTGTTTTTT,CASRTGQNTGELFF
TRBV27,once,TRBJ1-1,NA,12,TGTGCCAGCAGGCAGGGGAACACTGAAGCTTTCTTT,CASRQGNTEAFF
TRBV4-2,NA,TRBJ2-3,TRBD2,16,TGTGCCAGCAGCCCATCTACTAGCGGGGGATCCGATACGCAGTATTTT,CASSPSTSGGSDTQYF
TRBV9,NA,TRBJ1-2,NA,13,TGTGCCAGCAGGACAGGCCAATATGGTGGCTACACCTTC,CASRTGQYGGYTF
TRBV21-1,NA,TRBJ2-5,NA,14,TGTGCCAGCAGCAATTCGAGGGAAAGAGAGACCCAGTACTTC,CASSNSRERETQYF
TRBV4-2,NA,TRBJ2-5,NA,15,TGTGCCAGCAGCCTGGGGACAAAATCGGGAGAGACCCAGTACTTC,CASSLGTKSGETQYF
TRBV5-1,once,TRBJ2-1,TRBD2,15,TGCGCCAGCAGCTTGGAGAGCGGGAGGCACAATGAGCAGTTCTTC,CASSLESGRHNEQFF
TRBV28,NA,TRBJ1-6,NA,14,TGTGCCAGCAGCCAAATGCGAACCGGTTCACCCCTCCACTTT,CASSQMRTGSPLHF
TRBV7-6,once,TRBJ1-2,NA,13,TGTGCCAGCAGCTTAGGTCGGAACTATGGCTACACCTTC,CASSLGRNYGYTF
TRBV7-8,NA,TRBJ2-5,NA,16,TGTGCCAGCAGCGGACCCCGGGACTCACGTACTGAGACCCAGTACTTC,CASSGPRDSRTETQYF
TRBV5-1,NA,TRBJ2-5,TRBD1,13,TGCGCCAGCGCAGGCACAGGGGGGGAGACCCAGTACTTC,CASAGTGGETQYF
TRBV2,NA,TRBJ2-1,TRBD2,12,TGTGCCAGTCCCCGGGAGGACTGTGAGCAGTTCTTC,CASPREDCEQFF
TRBV7-6,NA,TRBJ2-3,NA,14,TGTGCCAGCAGCTCTCGGGGGAGCACAGATACGCAGTATTTT,CASSSRGSTDTQYF
TRBV7-8,few,TRBJ2-7,NA,13,TGTGCCAGCAGCTCCCCGAGGTCCTACGAGCAGTACTTC,CASSSPRSYEQYF
TRBV5-1,NA,TRBJ2-5,TRBD1,16,TGCGCCAGCAGCTTGAGGTTGACAGGGCAACAAGAGACCCAGTACTTC,CASSLRLTGQQETQYF
TRBV7-9,NA,TRBJ1-4,TRBD1,16,TGTGCCAGCAGCCAAGAGCGGACAGGGCCGAGTGAAAAACTGTTTTTT,CASSQERTGPSEKLFF
TRBV9,NA,TRBJ2-1,TRBD1,14,TGTGCCAGCAGCGATTACAGGGGTGGGGGTGAGCAGTTCTTC,CASSDYRGGGEQFF
TRBV6-1,NA,TRBJ1-1,NA,12,TGTGCCAGCAGTCCTTTGTACACTGAAGCTTTCTTT,CASSPLYTEAFF
TRBV7-8,NA,TRBJ1-2,TRBD1,15,TGTGCCAGCAGCTCCCGACAGGGGCCGCCCTATGGCTACACCTTC,CASSSRQGPPYGYTF
TRBV6-6,NA,TRBJ2-1,NA,15,TGTGCCAGCAACCGAGGACTATACTCCTACAATGAGCAGTTCTTC,CASNRGLYSYNEQFF
TRBV10-3,NA,TRBJ1-1,NA,12,TGTGCCATCGTAGACAGAAACACTGAAGCTTTCTTT,CAIVDRNTEAFF